One and the same sample provided the 20 T cell receptor beta chains below, sequenced in a study of blood T cell repertoires in COVID-19 (dated by TCRdb to about 2020). Libraries were constructed by the immunoSEQ multiplex PCR assay. TCRdb took over this immuneACCESS table, retaining in-frame rearrangements with V and J assigned. Such tables are incomplete; in checked studies, under half of the missing clones stem from an unresolved V gene, and the remainder is unexplained. Counted in this sample were under 300,000 clones; about 85% of them appeared once. Roughly 1.9% of the sample goes to the ten largest clones. The material sequenced was peripheral blood. These receptors were taken from a man aged 25-40 years who had recovered from COVID-19.

Only a few counts were recorded for this clone. At one end, the junction sequence differs from germline, possibly due to a read error. The chain joins TRBV3-1 (or the pseudogene TRBV3-2) to TRBJ2-5; TRBD2 aligns across 12 bases. Germline CDR1 reads LGHDT; CDR2 reads YNNKEL (reference sequence). The CDR3 spans 18 residues. CDR3 in DNA: TGTGCCAGCAGCTTCAAATGGGCGACTAGCGGGGGCCAAGGGACCCAGTACTTC. This gives the protein CASSFKWATSGGQGTQYF.

This clone was counted a few times. The chain recombines TRBV7-3 with TRBJ2-2, with 8 positions matching TRBD2. Germline CDR1 reads SGHTA; CDR2 reads FQGTGA. V shed 2 bases, J shed 7 bases, and the junction held 6 bases outside the gene matches. This CDR3 is built from 15 residues. The CDR3 bases are TGTGCCAGCAGCTTATCGGGGGGGGCTGGCGGGGAGCTGTTTTTT. This codes for CASSLSGGAGGELFF. Together with reference TRBV7-3 and TRBJ2-2, the CDR3 gives the full variable domain: GAGVSQTPSNKVTEKGKYVELRCDPISGHTALYWYRQSLGQGPEFLIYFQGTGAADDSGLPNDRFFAVRPEGSVSTLKIQRTERGDSAVYLCASSLSGGAGGELFFGEGSRLTVL.

The V gene is TRBV5-4, the J gene TRBJ2-5, with D possibly TRBD2 on 5 matching bases. The CDR3 contains 15 residues. Trimming shortened V by 5 bases and J by 0 bases, and 14 bases separated the two germline ends. Per the germline V gene, CDR1 is SGHNT and CDR2 is YYREEE (reference sequence). As DNA, the CDR3 is TGTGCCAGCAGTAGTTGGCTAGCAGACCAAGAGACCCAGTACTTC. Translated: CASSSWLADQETQYF.

The chain carries TRBV6-5 and TRBJ1-5; D is perhaps TRBD1 (6 bases). V lost 7 bases and J lost 6, with 13 bases in between. This CDR3 has 13 amino acids. Per the germline V gene, CDR1 is MNHEY and CDR2 is SVGAGI. CDR3 residues: CASTWGPGQPQHF. The CDR3 nucleotides are TGTGCCAGCACTTGGGGGCCGGGTCAGCCCCAGCATTTT.

The chain employs TRBV7-9 and TRBJ2-7, with 8 bases aligning to TRBD2. Germline CDR1 is SEHNR and CDR2 is FQNEAQ (reference sequence). The CDR3 is 18 amino acids. Unmatched junction bases numbered 21, after V lost 6 bases and J lost 5 bases. The CDR3 DNA reads TGTGCCAGCAGTCCAAAGTTTCGGCTAGCGGGCCGTACAAACGAGCAGTACTTC. Translated, it gives CASSPKFRLAGRTNEQYF.

This clone was observed a handful of times. The V and J genes are TRBV15 and TRBJ1-5; no definite D call. V was shortened by 0 bases and J by 7 bases, with 7 bases between the two germline ends. This CDR3 has 13 residues. Germline values: CDR1 LNHNV, CDR2 YYDKDF (reference sequence). Here the CDR3 reads CATSRDRLQPQHF. The DNA for the CDR3 is TGTGCCACCAGCAGAGACAGGCTCCAGCCCCAGCATTTT.

The chain carries TRBV14 and TRBJ2-1; possible D gene TRBD1, 5 bases. Trimming removed 0 bases from V and 5 bases from J, with 14 bases in between. Germline loops: CDR1 SGHDN, CDR2 FVKESK. This CDR3 region has 16 residues. The DNA for the CDR3 is TGTGCCAGCAGCCAAGACTGGACAAGGAACGACAATGAGCAGTTCTTC. Encoded protein: CASSQDWTRNDNEQFF.

The chain links TRBV18 to TRBJ2-1; 13 nucleotides align to TRBD2. The CDR3 totals 15 residues. The V gene end was trimmed by 2 bases and the J gene end by 8 bases; junction bases not matched to a gene: 3. Germline values: CDR1 KGHSH, CDR2 LQKENI. CDR3 protein: CASSPGLAGVDEQFF. The CDR3 DNA reads TGTGCCAGCTCACCAGGACTAGCGGGGGTTGATGAGCAGTTCTTC.

V and J are TRBV5-1 and TRBJ2-3; TRBD1 matches at 10 bases. Germline V gene sequence: CDR1 SGHRS, CDR2 YFSETQ. This CDR3 region has 16 residues. V was pared by 0 bases and J by 5 bases, with 6 bases of the junction left unmatched. DNA of the CDR3: TGCGCCAGCAGCTTGGGATCGACAGGGGGCTTAGATACGCAGTATTTT. This sequence encodes CASSLGSTGGLDTQYF.

J is TRBJ2-5 and V is TRBV4-2; TRBD2 matches 10 bases. CDR1 and CDR2 from the germline V gene are LGHNA and YNFKEQ. The CDR3 contains 17 residues. The trim removed 3 bases at V and 5 bases at J, leaving 12 bases unmatched. This CDR3 is CASSQGSGGAVGETQYF. The CDR3 DNA is TGTGCCAGCAGCCAGGGGAGCGGGGGGGCCGTCGGGGAGACCCAGTACTTC.

There are a few counts of this clone. This chain connects TRBV23-1 to TRBJ1-1, with D uncertain. TRBV23-1 is recorded as an ORF, its role being uncertain. This CDR3 spans 9 amino acids. The germline V and J ends were trimmed by 3 bases and 10 bases, with 3 bases remaining between them. DNA of the CDR3: TGCGCCAGCAGTCACGGAGCTTTCTTT. It codes for CASSHGAFF.

The V call is TRBV6-2 or TRBV6-3, the J call TRBJ2-5; 10 bases align to TRBD2. The CDR3 is 20 amino acids. Germline CDR1 reads MNHEY; CDR2 reads SVGEGT. V shed 2 bases and J 5 bases; nucleotides not matched to a gene: 20. The CDR3 bases are TGTGCCAGCAGTTACACCCCCGGCGAGGAGCGGGGGGGTCTCCGGGAGACCCAGTACTTC. It specifies CASSYTPGEERGGLRETQYF.

The genes are TRBV3-1 (or the pseudogene TRBV3-2) and TRBJ1-5; the D gene is possibly TRBD1 (5 bases). Trimming shortened V by 4 bases and J by 0 bases, and 25 bases separated the two germline ends. Germline CDR1 and CDR2: LGHDT and YNNKEL (reference sequence). The length of the CDR3 is 20 residues. CDR3 region: CASSPGGITRVRFSNQPQHF. The CDR3 coding sequence is TGTGCCAGCAGCCCGGGTGGCATTACCAGGGTTCGGTTTAGCAATCAGCCCCAGCATTTT.

The gene calls are TRBV5-5 and TRBJ2-3; a weak D match, TRBD1 (6 bases). CDR3 size: 15 residues. Germline V gene data show CDR1 as SGHKS and CDR2 as YYEKEE (reference sequence). The V gene lost 2 bases and the J gene lost 1 base, with 11 bases spanning the gap. The CDR3 loop is CASSLNRVGTDTQYF. CDR3 nucleotides: TGTGCCAGCAGCTTAAACAGGGTGGGCACAGATACGCAGTATTTT.

The V call is TRBV4-2, the J call TRBJ1-6; D is undetermined. V was trimmed by 0 bases and J by 11 bases, leaving 14 bases between them. This CDR3 is built from 15 residues. Looked up from germline, CDR1 is LGHNA and CDR2 is YNFKEQ. CDR3 in amino acids: CASSQEVGGMTPLHF. CDR3 bases: TGTGCCAGCAGCCAAGAAGTCGGCGGAATGACACCCCTCCACTTT.

The chain links TRBV27 to TRBJ2-3, with D perhaps matching TRBD2 (6 bases). Deletions cut 5 bases from V and 5 bases from J, with 17 bases between. CDR1 and CDR2 from the germline V gene are MNHEY and SMNVEV (reference sequence). The CDR3 sequence is 15 residues long. CDR3 nucleotide sequence: TGTGCCAGCAGTATGACTAGTAGTAAAGTAGATACGCAGTATTTT. Translating gives CASSMTSSKVDTQYF.

CDR3 protein: CASRGGLLNYGYTF. In nucleotides, the CDR3 is TGTGCCAGTAGAGGAGGGCTACTCAACTATGGCTACACCTTC. The chain is built from TRBV19 and TRBJ1-2; no firm D call. The CDR3 runs 14 residues. The V and J ends lost 6 bases and 2 bases respectively, with 13 bases between them. Germline V gene lookup returns CDR1 LNHDA and CDR2 SQIVND (reference sequence).

The chain couples TRBV7-6 to TRBJ2-2, with D perhaps matching TRBD1 (6 bases). The CDR3 runs 16 residues. The V end lost 0 bases, the J end lost 2 bases, and 10 bases lay between the germline ends. Germline V gives CDR1 SGHVS, CDR2 FNYEAQ. As DNA, the CDR3 is TGTGCCAGCAGCTTAGCGAAGGGGGTTAACACCGGGGAGCTGTTTTTT. This encodes CASSLAKGVNTGELFF.

The rearrangement joins TRBV18 to TRBJ2-7, with 7 bases matching TRBD2. From germline, CDR1 is KGHSH and CDR2 LQKENI. The length of the CDR3 is 15 residues. J lost 6 bases, V lost 2 bases, and 10 bases had no gene match. CDR3 residues: CASSPGQGGTTEQYF. The CDR3 DNA sequence: TGTGCCAGCTCACCAGGTCAGGGAGGGACCACCGAGCAGTACTTC. Based on the CDR3 plus reference TRBV18 and TRBJ2-7, the full variable domain is NAGVMQNPRHLVRRRGQEARLRCSPMKGHSHVYWYRQLPEEGLKFMVYLQKENIIDESGMPKERFSAEFPKEGPSILRIQQVVRGDSAAYFCASSPGQGGTTEQYFGPGTRLTVT.

This chain uses TRBV5-6 with TRBJ2-2; TRBD1 agrees at 8 bases. Trimming at V came to 4 bases and at J to 6 bases, leaving 11 bases not matched to a gene. Germline loops: CDR1 SGHDT, CDR2 YYEEEE. The CDR3 runs to 16 residues. The CDR3 region has the DNA TGTGCCAGCAGCCCACAGGGGGTAATTTACGCCGGGGAGCTGTTTTTT. This gives the protein CASSPQGVIYAGELFF.